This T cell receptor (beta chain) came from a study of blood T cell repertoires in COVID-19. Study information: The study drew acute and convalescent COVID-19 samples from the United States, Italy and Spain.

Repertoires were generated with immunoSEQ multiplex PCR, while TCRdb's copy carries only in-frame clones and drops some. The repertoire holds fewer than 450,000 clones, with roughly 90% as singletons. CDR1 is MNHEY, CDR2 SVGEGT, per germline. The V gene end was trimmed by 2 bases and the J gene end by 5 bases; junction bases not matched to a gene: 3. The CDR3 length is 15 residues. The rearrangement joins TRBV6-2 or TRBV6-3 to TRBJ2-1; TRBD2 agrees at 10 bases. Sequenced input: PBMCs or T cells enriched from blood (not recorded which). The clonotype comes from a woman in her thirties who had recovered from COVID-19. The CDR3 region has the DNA TGTGCCAGCAGTTACGGACTAGCGGTTAACAATGAGCAGTTCTTC. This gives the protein CASSYGLAVNNEQFF.